The rows below give T cell receptor beta chains drawn from one sample of a study of Graves' ophthalmopathy and Graves' hyperthyroidism. TCRdb reanalysed the multiplex PCR reads using MiXCR and keeps one entry per CDR3 protein. Among almost 750,000 distinct CDR3 sequences listed, 35% to 50% were seen once. Sequencing was carried out using peripheral blood. The receptors originated from an adult man with Graves' ophthalmopathy. The CDR3 runs from the conserved cysteine through the conserved F or W. A D gene is named only where the DNA matches it firmly. A row's size may be missing; if present it is once, few, many or a size class.

v_call	d_call	clone_size	j_call	cdr3_aa	cdr3_nt
TRBV9	-	-	TRBJ1-1	CASSVDAFGDMNTEAFF	TGTGCCAGCAGCGTAGATGCTTTCGGGGACATGAACACTGAAGCTTTCTTT
TRBV20-1	-	many	TRBJ2-5	CSAKTGPRGTQYF	TGCAGTGCTAAGACAGGACCCCGAGGGACCCAGTACTTC
TRBV24-1	-	-	TRBJ1-5	CATSGDNNSNQPQHF	TGTGCCACCTCAGGGGACAACAATAGCAATCAGCCCCAGCATTTT
TRBV11-2	-	-	TRBJ1-1	CASRPRRGPATEAFF	TGTGCCAGCAGGCCTCGCCGGGGGCCGGCCACTGAAGCTTTCTTT
TRBV12-3/TRBV12-4	-	-	TRBJ2-7	CASSTSTGEQYF	TGTGCCAGCAGTACTAGTACTGGAGAGCAGTACTTC
TRBV20-1	TRBD2	-	TRBJ2-7	CSANGRGDEQYF	TGCAGTGCTAACGGACGGGGGGACGAGCAGTACTTC
TRBV5-1	TRBD2	few	TRBJ2-7	CASSFGTSGRARAEQYF	TGCGCCAGCAGCTTCGGGACTAGCGGGAGGGCCCGTGCCGAGCAGTACTTC
TRBV12-3/TRBV12-4	TRBD1	-	TRBJ1-6	CASSWDRLGSPLHF	TGTGCCAGCAGTTGGGACAGGCTGGGTTCACCCCTCCACTTT
TRBV20-1	-	-	TRBJ1-2	CSAYGTSANYGYTF	TGCAGTGCTTACGGGACGTCCGCTAACTATGGCTACACCTTC
TRBV7-9	TRBD1	many	TRBJ1-4	CASSLEGAWNEKLFF	TGTGCCAGCAGCTTAGAGGGGGCTTGGAATGAAAAACTGTTTTTT
TRBV9	TRBD1	-	TRBJ2-7	CASSPQGQGRREQYF	TGTGCCAGCAGCCCTCAGGGACAGGGGAGGCGCGAGCAGTACTTC
TRBV7-9	TRBD2	-	TRBJ2-3	CASGLADTQYF	TGTGCCAGCGGACTAGCAGATACGCAGTATTTT
TRBV2	-	many	TRBJ1-5	CASSEGEGRNQPQHF	TGTGCCAGCAGTGAAGGGGAGGGGCGCAATCAGCCCCAGCATTTT
TRBV10-3	TRBD1	once	TRBJ2-5	CASSDRGKVETQYF	TGTGCCAGCAGTGACAGGGGGAAGGTAGAGACCCAGTACTTC
TRBV10-3	-	-	TRBJ1-6	CAISESMGGQGQSPLHF	TGTGCCATCAGTGAGTCGATGGGGGGCCAGGGTCAATCACCCCTCCACTTT
TRBV11-2	-	-	TRBJ2-3	CASSLGLLAGGTDTQYF	TGTGCCAGCAGCTTAGGATTGTTGGCAGGGGGGACAGATACGCAGTATTTT
TRBV25-1	-	many	TRBJ2-7	CASSAGGEQYF	TGTGCCAGCAGTGCAGGAGGGGAGCAGTACTTC
TRBV7-9	-	-	TRBJ2-7	CASSLATGGGSYEQYF	TGTGCCAGCAGCTTGGCTACCGGGGGAGGCTCCTACGAGCAGTACTTC
TRBV7-2	-	-	TRBJ1-6	CASSESSSYNSPLHF	TGTGCCAGCAGTGAAAGTAGCTCCTATAATTCACCCCTCCACTTT
TRBV28	-	few	TRBJ2-6	CASSLGPTGANVLTF	TGTGCCAGCAGTTTAGGGCCCACTGGGGCCAACGTCCTGACTTTC
TRBV7-3	TRBD2	few	TRBJ2-7	CASSQGLGNYEQYF	TGTGCCAGCAGCCAAGGACTAGGGAACTACGAGCAGTACTTC
TRBV25-1	-	-	TRBJ2-3	CASSDWEGTDTQYF	TGTGCCAGCAGTGATTGGGAGGGCACAGATACGCAGTATTTT
TRBV7-9	-	many	TRBJ1-2	CASSLAPTREISGYTF	TGTGCCAGCAGCTTAGCGCCTACTAGGGAGATAAGTGGCTACACCTTC
TRBV7-2	-	-	TRBJ1-2	CASSPGQLGAYGYTF	TGTGCCAGCAGCCCCGGACAGTTGGGCGCCTATGGCTACACCTTC
TRBV25-1	-	-	TRBJ2-2	CVSSVGGGTGELFF	TGTGTCAGCAGCGTGGGAGGCGGCACCGGGGAGCTGTTTTTT
TRBV10-3	-	many	TRBJ1-5	CATGQTNQPQHF	TGTGCCACCGGACAAACCAATCAGCCCCAGCATTTT
TRBV19	-	many	TRBJ1-1	CASSIRQTSTEAFF	TGTGCCAGTAGTATACGCCAAACGAGCACTGAAGCTTTCTTT
TRBV7-9	TRBD2	-	TRBJ2-7	CASSPGLNRYEQYF	TGTGCCAGCAGCCCGGGACTAAACCGTTACGAGCAGTACTTC
TRBV24-1	TRBD1	-	TRBJ1-5	CATSIPGQGTETQHF	TGTGCCACCTCTATACCGGGACAGGGAACCGAGACCCAGCATTTT
TRBV11-2	-	many	TRBJ2-5	CASTPRAGETQYF	TGTGCCAGCACCCCCAGGGCGGGGGAGACCCAGTACTTC
TRBV7-9	-	many	TRBJ1-2	CASSQPQGGYTF	TGTGCCAGCAGCCAACCCCAAGGGGGCTACACCTTC
TRBV10-2	TRBD2	many	TRBJ2-7	CASSDFSGGAYEQYF	TGCGCCAGCAGTGACTTTAGCGGGGGGGCCTACGAGCAGTACTTC
TRBV15	TRBD1	many	TRBJ1-2	CATSRAGDRTDYGYTF	TGTGCCACCAGCAGAGCGGGGGACAGGACGGACTATGGCTACACCTTC
TRBV6-1	-	few	TRBJ1-6	CASSEALSPLHF	TGTGCCAGCAGTGAAGCCTTATCACCCCTCCACTTT
TRBV7-2	-	-	TRBJ1-5	CASSLGVKNQPQHF	TGTGCCAGCAGCTTAGGGGTAAAGAATCAGCCCCAGCATTTT
TRBV10-3	-	-	TRBJ2-7	CATALGAHYEQYF	TGTGCCACCGCACTAGGAGCCCACTACGAGCAGTACTTC
TRBV10-3	-	-	TRBJ2-3	CAISDNRDTHTQYF	TGTGCCATCAGTGATAATCGGGACACCCATACGCAGTATTTT
TRBV10-1	-	few	TRBJ2-3	CASSESGTDTQYF	TGCGCCAGCAGTGAGTCGGGCACAGATACGCAGTATTTT
TRBV9	-	many	TRBJ2-6	CASSVGVGVSSGANVLTF	TGTGCCAGCAGCGTAGGCGTAGGGGTGAGCTCTGGGGCCAACGTCCTGACTTTC
TRBV6-6	-	-	TRBJ1-3	CASSSLTRRLSGNTIYF	TGTGCCAGCAGTTCCTTAACCCGACGGCTCTCTGGAAACACCATATATTTT
TRBV19	-	few	TRBJ1-4	CASSPLRDTEKLFF	TGTGCCAGTAGTCCCCTCCGGGACACAGAAAAACTGTTTTTT
TRBV29-1	-	-	TRBJ1-2	CSAARAVPLDGYTF	TGCAGCGCTGCTCGGGCAGTTCCCCTGGATGGCTACACCTTC
TRBV2	-	few	TRBJ1-4	CASSEIQLNEKLFF	TGTGCCAGCAGTGAAATCCAGTTAAATGAAAAACTGTTTTTT
TRBV10-2	-	many	TRBJ1-5	CASSESGDQPQHF	TGCGCCAGCAGTGAGTCGGGAGATCAGCCCCAGCATTTT
TRBV4-2	TRBD1	-	TRBJ1-4	CASSQEVGQKFLPNEKLFF	TGTGCCAGCAGCCAAGAGGTGGGACAGAAGTTTTTGCCGAATGAAAAACTGTTTTTT
TRBV7-9	TRBD1	few	TRBJ1-1	CASSLVAGGMNTEAFF	TGTGCCAGCAGCTTAGTGGCAGGGGGGATGAACACTGAAGCTTTCTTT
TRBV2	-	-	TRBJ2-7	CASSEEDTYSYEQYF	TGTGCCAGCAGTGAAGAGGACACCTACTCCTACGAGCAGTACTTC
TRBV25-1	TRBD1	-	TRBJ2-2	CASRDLGQGAGELFF	TGTGCCAGCAGAGATCTGGGACAGGGGGCCGGGGAGCTGTTTTTT
TRBV6-5	TRBD1	-	TRBJ1-1	CASTTRIRGPTEAFF	TGTGCCAGCACTACTCGGATCAGGGGGCCTACTGAAGCTTTCTTT
TRBV19	TRBD1	-	TRBJ1-2	CASSMGQGALGYTF	TGTGCCAGTAGTATGGGGCAGGGGGCGCTGGGCTACACCTTC
TRBV7-9	TRBD1	many	TRBJ1-3	CASRAGTGTGNTIYF	TGTGCCAGCAGAGCCGGGACAGGGACTGGAAACACCATATATTTT
TRBV25-1	-	many	TRBJ1-3	CASSDSAGGTIYF	TGTGCCAGCAGTGATAGTGCCGGAGGCACCATATATTTT
TRBV11-2	-	-	TRBJ1-1	CASSLNLATEAFF	TGTGCCAGCAGCTTAAATCTTGCGACTGAAGCTTTCTTT
TRBV5-1	-	-	TRBJ1-1	CASSAAFGSTEAFF	TGCGCCAGCAGCGCAGCCTTCGGGAGCACTGAAGCTTTCTTT
TRBV7-9	-	-	TRBJ2-3	CASSSRPLGQPQYF	TGTGCCAGCAGTTCCCGGCCGCTGGGGCAGCCCCAGTATTTT
TRBV7-8	-	many	TRBJ1-1	CASSFQFRDTEAFF	TGTGCCAGCAGCTTCCAATTTCGGGACACTGAAGCTTTCTTT
TRBV11-1	-	-	TRBJ1-1	CASSLAVETNGRLPEAFF	TGTGCCAGCAGCTTAGCGGTTGAGACGAATGGGAGACTCCCTGAAGCTTTCTTT